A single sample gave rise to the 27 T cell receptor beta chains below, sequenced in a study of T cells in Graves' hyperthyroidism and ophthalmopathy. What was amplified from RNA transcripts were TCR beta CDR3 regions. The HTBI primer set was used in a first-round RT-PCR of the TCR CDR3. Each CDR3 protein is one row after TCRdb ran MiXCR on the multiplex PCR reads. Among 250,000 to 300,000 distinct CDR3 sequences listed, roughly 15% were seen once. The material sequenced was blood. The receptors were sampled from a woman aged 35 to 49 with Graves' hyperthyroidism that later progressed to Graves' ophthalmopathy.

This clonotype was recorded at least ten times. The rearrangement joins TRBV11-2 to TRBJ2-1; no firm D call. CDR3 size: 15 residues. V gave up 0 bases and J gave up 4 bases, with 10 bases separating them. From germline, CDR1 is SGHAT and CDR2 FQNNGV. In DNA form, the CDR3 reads TGTGCCAGCAGCTTAGATCTCACCTCATACAATGAGCAGTTCTTC. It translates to CASSLDLTSYNEQFF.

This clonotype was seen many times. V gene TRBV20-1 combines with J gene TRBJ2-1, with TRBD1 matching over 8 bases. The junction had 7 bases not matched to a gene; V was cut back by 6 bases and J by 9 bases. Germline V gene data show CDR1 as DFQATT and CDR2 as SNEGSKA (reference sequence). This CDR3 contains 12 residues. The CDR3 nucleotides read TGCAGTGCCTGGGACAGGTCTTTTGAGCAGTTCTTC. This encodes CSAWDRSFEQFF.

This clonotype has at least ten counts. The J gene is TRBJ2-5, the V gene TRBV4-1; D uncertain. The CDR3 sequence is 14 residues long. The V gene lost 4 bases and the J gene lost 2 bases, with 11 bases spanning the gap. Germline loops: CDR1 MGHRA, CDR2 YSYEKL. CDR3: CASSPSVQQETQYF. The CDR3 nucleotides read TGCGCCAGCAGCCCCTCCGTACAACAAGAGACCCAGTACTTC.

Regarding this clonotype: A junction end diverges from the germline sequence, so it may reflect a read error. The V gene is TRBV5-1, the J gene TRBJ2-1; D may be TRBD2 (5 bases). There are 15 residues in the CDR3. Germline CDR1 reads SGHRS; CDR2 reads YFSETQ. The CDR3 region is CASSESGSSYNEQFF. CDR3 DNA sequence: TGTGCCAGCAGTGAGAGTGGGAGCTCCTACAATGAGCAGTTCTTC.

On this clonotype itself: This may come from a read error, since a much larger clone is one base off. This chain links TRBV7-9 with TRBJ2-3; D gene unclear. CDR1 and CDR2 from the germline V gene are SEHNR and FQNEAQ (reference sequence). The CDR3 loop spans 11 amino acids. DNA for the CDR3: TGTGCCAGCAGCCCCCCAGATACGCGGTATTTT. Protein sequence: CASSPPDTRYF.

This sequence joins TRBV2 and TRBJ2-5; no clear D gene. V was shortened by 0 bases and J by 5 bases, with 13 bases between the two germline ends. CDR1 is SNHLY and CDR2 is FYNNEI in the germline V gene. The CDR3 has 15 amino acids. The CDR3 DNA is TGTGCCAGCAGTGAAGCTGACCTCGAAACGGAGACCCAGTACTTC. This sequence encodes CASSEADLETETQYF.

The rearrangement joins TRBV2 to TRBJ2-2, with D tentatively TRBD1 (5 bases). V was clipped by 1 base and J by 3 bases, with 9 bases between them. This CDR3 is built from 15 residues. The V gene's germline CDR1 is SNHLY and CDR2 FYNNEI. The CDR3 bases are TGTGCCAGCAGTGAAGTGTCAGGGTACACCGGGGAGCTGTTTTTT. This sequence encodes CASSEVSGYTGELFF.

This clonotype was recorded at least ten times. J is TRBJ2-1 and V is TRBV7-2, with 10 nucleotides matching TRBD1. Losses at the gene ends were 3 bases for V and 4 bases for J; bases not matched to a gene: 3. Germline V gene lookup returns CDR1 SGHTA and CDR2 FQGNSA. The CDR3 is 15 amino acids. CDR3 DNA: TGTGCCAGCAGCTTCCGGGACAGGGGTTACAATGAGCAGTTCTTC. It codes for CASSFRDRGYNEQFF.

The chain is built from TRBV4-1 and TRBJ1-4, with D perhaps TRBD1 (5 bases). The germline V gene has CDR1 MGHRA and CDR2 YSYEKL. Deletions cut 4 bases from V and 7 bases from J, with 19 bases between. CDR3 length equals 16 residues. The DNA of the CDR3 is TGCGCCAGCAGCCTACTGGTTGGGGGAGCGGGTGAAAAACTGTTTTTT. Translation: CASSLLVGGAGEKLFF.

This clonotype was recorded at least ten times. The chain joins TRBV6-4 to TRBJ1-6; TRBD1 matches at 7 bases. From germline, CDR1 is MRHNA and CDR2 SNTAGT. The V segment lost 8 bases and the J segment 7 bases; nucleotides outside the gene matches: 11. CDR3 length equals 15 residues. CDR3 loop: CASAQRQGGNSPLHF. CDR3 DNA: TGTGCCAGCGCGCAGCGACAGGGTGGAAATTCACCCCTCCACTTT.

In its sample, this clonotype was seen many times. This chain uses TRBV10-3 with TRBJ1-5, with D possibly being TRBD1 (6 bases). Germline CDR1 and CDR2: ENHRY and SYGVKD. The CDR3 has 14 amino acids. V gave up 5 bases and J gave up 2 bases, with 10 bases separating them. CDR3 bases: TGTGCCATCAGTCAAGGGGGTGGCAATCAGCCCCAGCATTTT. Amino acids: CAISQGGGNQPQHF.

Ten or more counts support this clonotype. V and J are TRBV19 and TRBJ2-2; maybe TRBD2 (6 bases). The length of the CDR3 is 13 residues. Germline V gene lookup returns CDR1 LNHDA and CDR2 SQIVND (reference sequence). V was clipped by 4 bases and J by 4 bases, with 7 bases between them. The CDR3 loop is CASSNGGTGELFF. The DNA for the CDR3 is TGTGCCAGTAGTAACGGGGGCACCGGGGAGCTGTTTTTT.

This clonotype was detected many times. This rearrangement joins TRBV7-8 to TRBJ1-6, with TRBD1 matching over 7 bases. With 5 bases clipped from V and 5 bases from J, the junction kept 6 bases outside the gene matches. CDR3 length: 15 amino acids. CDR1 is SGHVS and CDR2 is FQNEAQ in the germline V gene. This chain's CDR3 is CASSVLTGHNSPLHF. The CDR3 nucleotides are TGTGCCAGCAGCGTTCTGACAGGGCATAATTCACCCCTCCACTTT.

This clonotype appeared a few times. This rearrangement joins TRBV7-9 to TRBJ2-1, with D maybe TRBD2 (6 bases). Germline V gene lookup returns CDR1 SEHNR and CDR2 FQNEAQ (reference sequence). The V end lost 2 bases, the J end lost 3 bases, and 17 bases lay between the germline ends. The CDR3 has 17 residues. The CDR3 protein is CASSLNLGTSNYNEQFF. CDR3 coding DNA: TGTGCCAGCAGCTTAAACTTGGGGACTTCTAACTACAATGAGCAGTTCTTC.

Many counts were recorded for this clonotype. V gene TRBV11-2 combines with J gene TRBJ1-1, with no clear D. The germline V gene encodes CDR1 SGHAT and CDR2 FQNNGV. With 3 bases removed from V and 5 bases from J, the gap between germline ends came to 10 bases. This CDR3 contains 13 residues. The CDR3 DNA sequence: TGTGCCAGCAGCTTGAGGGCTGGGACTGAAGCTTTCTTT. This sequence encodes CASSLRAGTEAFF.

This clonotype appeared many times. The CDR3 region is CASGLSQGDTEAFF. DNA of the CDR3: TGTGCTAGTGGTTTGTCACAGGGCGACACTGAAGCTTTCTTT. The V call is TRBV12-5, the J call TRBJ1-1, with a weak D call TRBD1 (6 bases). This CDR3 is 14 amino acids long. The germline V gene encodes CDR1 LGHNT and CDR2 FRNRAP. V was clipped by 2 bases and J by 3 bases, with 10 bases between them.

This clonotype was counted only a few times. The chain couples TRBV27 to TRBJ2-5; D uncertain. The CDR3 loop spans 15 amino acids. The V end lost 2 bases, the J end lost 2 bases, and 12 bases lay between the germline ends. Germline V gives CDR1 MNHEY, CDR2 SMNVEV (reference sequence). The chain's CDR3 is CASSLGPAYQETQYF. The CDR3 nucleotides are TGTGCCAGCAGTTTAGGTCCAGCTTATCAAGAGACCCAGTACTTC.

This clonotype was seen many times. The CDR3 sequence is CASSEIPTTGGDTGELFF. The CDR3 DNA is TGTGCCAGCAGTGAAATTCCCACCACAGGTGGGGACACCGGGGAGCTGTTTTTT. This sequence joins TRBV2 and TRBJ2-2; D is perhaps TRBD1 (5 bases). The CDR3 sequence is 18 residues long. Germline CDR1 is SNHLY and CDR2 is FYNNEI. V was pared by 2 bases and J by 3 bases, with 19 bases between.

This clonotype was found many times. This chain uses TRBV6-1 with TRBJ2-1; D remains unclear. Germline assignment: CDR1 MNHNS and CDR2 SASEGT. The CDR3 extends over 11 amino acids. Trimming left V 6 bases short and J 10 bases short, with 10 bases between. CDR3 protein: CASSHGWEQFF. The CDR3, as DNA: TGTGCCAGCAGCCACGGGTGGGAGCAGTTCTTC.

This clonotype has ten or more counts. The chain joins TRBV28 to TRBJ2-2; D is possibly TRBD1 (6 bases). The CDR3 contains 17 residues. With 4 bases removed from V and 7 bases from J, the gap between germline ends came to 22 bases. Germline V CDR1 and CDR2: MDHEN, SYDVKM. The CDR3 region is CASSSITSGTRLGELFF. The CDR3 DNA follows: TGTGCCAGCAGTTCGATAACTTCCGGGACAAGGCTCGGGGAGCTGTTTTTT.

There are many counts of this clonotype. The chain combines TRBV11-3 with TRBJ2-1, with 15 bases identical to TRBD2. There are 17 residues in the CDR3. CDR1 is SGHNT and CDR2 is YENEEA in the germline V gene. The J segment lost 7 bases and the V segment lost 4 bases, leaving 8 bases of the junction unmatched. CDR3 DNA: TGTGCCAGCAGCTCCCGGACTAGCGGGGGGGGTAGGAATGAGCAGTTCTTC. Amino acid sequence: CASSSRTSGGGRNEQFF.

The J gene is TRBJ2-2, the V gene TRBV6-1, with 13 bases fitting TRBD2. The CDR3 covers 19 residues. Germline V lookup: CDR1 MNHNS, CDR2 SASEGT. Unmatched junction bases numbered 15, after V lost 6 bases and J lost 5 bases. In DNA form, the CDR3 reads TGTGCCAGCAGCGGGGGGGGGGCCTGGACTAGCGGGAGAACCGGGGAGCTGTTTTTT. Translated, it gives CASSGGGAWTSGRTGELFF.

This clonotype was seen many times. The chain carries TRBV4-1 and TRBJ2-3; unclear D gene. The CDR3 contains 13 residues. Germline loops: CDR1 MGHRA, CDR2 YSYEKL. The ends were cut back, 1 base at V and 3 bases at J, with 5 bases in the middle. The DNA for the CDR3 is TGCGCCAGCAGCCAAGTCTGGACAGATACGCAGTATTTT. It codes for CASSQVWTDTQYF.

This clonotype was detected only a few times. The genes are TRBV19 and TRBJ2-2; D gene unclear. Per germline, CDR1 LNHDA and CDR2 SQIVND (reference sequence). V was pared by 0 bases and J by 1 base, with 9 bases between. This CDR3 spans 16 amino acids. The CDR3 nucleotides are TGTGCCAGTAGTATAGATCCCCCGGGGAACACCGGGGAGCTGTTTTTT. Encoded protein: CASSIDPPGNTGELFF.

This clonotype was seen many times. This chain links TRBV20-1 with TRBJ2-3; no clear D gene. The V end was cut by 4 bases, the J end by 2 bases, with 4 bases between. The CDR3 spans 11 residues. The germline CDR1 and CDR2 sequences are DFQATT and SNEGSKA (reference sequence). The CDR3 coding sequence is TGCAGTGCTACCGTCACAGATACGCAGTATTTT. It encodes CSATVTDTQYF.

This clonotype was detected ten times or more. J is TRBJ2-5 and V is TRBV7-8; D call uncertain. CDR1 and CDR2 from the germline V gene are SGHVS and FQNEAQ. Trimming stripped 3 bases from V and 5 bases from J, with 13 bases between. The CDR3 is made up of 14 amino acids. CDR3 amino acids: CASSFRDSTETQYF. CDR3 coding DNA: TGTGCCAGCAGCTTTCGTGATTCTACGGAGACCCAGTACTTC.

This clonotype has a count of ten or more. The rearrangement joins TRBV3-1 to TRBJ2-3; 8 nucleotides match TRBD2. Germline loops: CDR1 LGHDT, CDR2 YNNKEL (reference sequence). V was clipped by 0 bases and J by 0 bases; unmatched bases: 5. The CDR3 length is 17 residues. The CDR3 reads CASSQEGTSPSTDTQYF. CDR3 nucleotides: TGTGCCAGCAGCCAAGAGGGGACTAGTCCCAGCACAGATACGCAGTATTTT.